This TCR beta chain is from a study of blood T cell repertoires in COVID-19. Background on the study: From the United States, Italy and Spain came samples of acute and convalescent COVID-19. T cells, B-cell-depleted T cells, or PBMCs supplied cDNA or gDNA.

As processed by the authors: Estimation of nucleated cell counts was performed using reference gene primer amplification. Assay: immunoSEQ multiplex PCR; the TCRdb copy retains only in-frame clones and omits some. V and J calls and clone size follow that table, whereas D and trimming were derived from the DNA. Of approximately 270,000 clones in the sample, approximately 86% were seen once. CDR1 SGHRS and CDR2 YFSETQ come from the germline V gene. V lost 4 bases, J lost 8 bases, and 8 bases stayed unmatched. There are 14 residues in the CDR3. This clone was picked up one time. The sample consisted of peripheral blood. The rearrangement joins TRBV5-1 to TRBJ1-4; 7 bases agree with TRBD1. This TCR derives from a man aged 35-49 years with active or convalescent COVID-19. In nucleotides, the CDR3 is TGCGCCAGCAGCCGCGGGACAGAGGAGGAAAAACTGTTTTTT. Protein product: CASSRGTEEEKLFF.